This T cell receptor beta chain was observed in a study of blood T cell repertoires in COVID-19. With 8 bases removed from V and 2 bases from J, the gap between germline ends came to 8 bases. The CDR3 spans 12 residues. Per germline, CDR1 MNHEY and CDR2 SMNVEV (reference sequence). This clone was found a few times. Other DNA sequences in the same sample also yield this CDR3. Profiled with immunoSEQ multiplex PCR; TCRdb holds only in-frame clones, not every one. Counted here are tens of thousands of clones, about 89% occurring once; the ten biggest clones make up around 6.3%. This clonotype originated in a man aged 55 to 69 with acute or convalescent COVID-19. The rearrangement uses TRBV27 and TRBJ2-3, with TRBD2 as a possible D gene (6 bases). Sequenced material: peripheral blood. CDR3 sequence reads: CASRGTTDTQYF. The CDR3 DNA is TGTGCCAGCCGGGGGACCACAGATACGCAGTATTTT.